This TCR beta chain was retrieved from a study of T cells in localized non-small cell lung cancer. Generated by immunoSEQ multiplex PCR, the TCRdb table keeps only in-frame clones and is missing some. The repertoire holds around 79,000 clones, with 80% as singletons. On this clone itself: Other DNA sequences in the sample encode the same CDR3.

CDR3 length: 15 residues. The V gene lost 2 bases and the J gene lost 0 bases, with 11 bases spanning the gap. The germline V gene encodes CDR1 SNHLY and CDR2 FYNNEI. The sample in question was PBMCs, obtained before any cancer treatment. The rearrangement uses TRBV2 and TRBJ2-7; no reliable D call. The TCR originated in a man aged 40 to 70 with stage II squamous cell lung carcinoma. CDR3 sequence: CASSERPGASYEQYF. CDR3 in DNA: TGTGCCAGCAGTGAAAGACCCGGCGCCTCCTACGAGCAGTACTTC.